These 3 T cell receptor beta chains share one sample of origin, sequenced in a study of T cells expressing NK-cell markers. Using the 5' RACE reads, TCRdb records one entry per CDR3 protein without DNA. The sample's table shows 200,000 to 300,000 distinct CDR3 sequences. Sequencing used blood T cells: a sorted CD56 or NKG2C T cell subset, CD4+ or CD8+ T cells, or bulk PBMC T cells (not recorded which). The receptor source for this set is a man between 18 and 29 years old in good health.

The gene calls are TRBV4-3 and TRBJ2-3; TCRdb lists TRBD1, though no DNA is available to test this call. The CDR3 consists of 15 residues. Germline V lookup: CDR1 LGHNA, CDR2 YSLEER. CDR3: CASSQEPETPYTQYF.

This chain connects TRBV12-3 or TRBV12-4 to TRBJ2-1; TCRdb reports TRBD2, a call that lacks DNA to check it against. The CDR3 length is 15 residues. This CDR3 is CASSRLAGLRNEQFF.

The V and J genes are TRBV6-1 and TRBJ2-3; absent DNA, TCRdb's TRBD2 call cannot be checked. Per the germline V gene, CDR1 is MNHNS and CDR2 is SASEGT. The CDR3 extends over 18 amino acids. This chain's CDR3 is CASTRLAGGSVAANTQYF.